This T cell receptor (beta chain) originates from a study of blood T cell repertoires in COVID-19. Study information: PBMCs, B-cell-depleted T cells, or T cells were the source of the cDNA or gDNA that made up the material.

Sequencing was performed with immunoSEQ multiplex PCR; in TCRdb, only in-frame clones are kept and a portion is missing. The profile shows about 210,000 clones, approximately 86% of them singletons. There are 15 residues in the CDR3. The germline CDR1 and CDR2 sequences are SGHRS and YFSETQ. V lost 0 bases and J lost 7, with 14 bases in between. This clone was detected once. The chain is built from TRBV5-1 and TRBJ1-5, with D possibly being TRBD1 (5 bases). This TCR derives from a man aged 18 to 35 with active or convalescent COVID-19. Sequencing was performed on peripheral blood. The CDR3 bases are TGCGCCAGCAGCTTGGGCTCGGGGGGTCGCCAGCCCCAGCATTTT. The encoded protein is CASSLGSGGRQPQHF.